This TCR beta chain stems from a study of cytomegalovirus exposure and HLA in healthy donors. CDR1 and CDR2 from the germline V gene are SEHNR and FQNEAQ (reference sequence). The CDR3 is made up of 12 amino acids. The sample holds one count of this clone. At one of its ends the junction is not consistent with the germline gene, which may arise from a read error. Primers for the PCR totalled 60 Vbeta and 13 Jbeta. TCRdb's table, derived via immunoSEQ multiplex PCR, lists solely in-frame clones and lacks some. The sample shows some 110,000 clones, about 86% of them seen only once. The V gene is TRBV7-9, the J gene TRBJ1-4; D possibly corresponds to TRBD1 (5 bases). The TCR was taken from a woman under 40 in good health and CMV-seronegative. The sample taken for sequencing was PBMCs. CDR3 residues: CSSSYGTPELFF. The CDR3 DNA is TGTTCCAGCAGCTATGGGACTCCCGAACTGTTTTTT.